The 31 T cell receptor beta chains given below trace back to one sample, sequenced in a study of T cell clonality in common variable immunodeficiency. Assay used: immunoSEQ multiplex PCR; TCRdb lists only in-frame clones, some missing. Reported are 25,000 to 30,000 clones, none seen only once; the ten largest carry roughly 29%. Regarding the study as a whole: Fewer deletions and N-nucleotide insertions were reportedly seen in common variable immunodeficiency TCR beta sequences.

The antigens these receptors bind are not known. The sample comprised peripheral blood mononuclear cells. The receptor source for this set is a human donor with common variable immunodeficiency.

This clone was counted many times. The read ends 3 residues before the CDR3 terminus; that terminus is restored from the germline J gene. The chain joins TRBV7-2 to TRBJ2-7; a possible D gene is TRBD2 (6 bases). Between the trimmed V and J ends, which lost 5 bases and 1 base, there was a span of 15 bases. CDR3 size: 15 residues. Germline CDR1 and CDR2: SGHTA and FQGNSA. The part of the CDR3 DNA that was read is TGTGCCAGCAGCCCCGGGGGAATGCGGTCCTACGAG. Translating gives CASSPGGMRSYE. The whole CDR3 protein is CASSPGGMRSYEQYF.

For this clone: The sequenced fragment ends 3 residues before the CDR3 boundary, so the rest is inferred from the germline J gene. This chain uses TRBV18 with TRBJ2-6, with D perhaps TRBD2 (6 bases). The CDR3 length is 18 residues. Germline V gene data show CDR1 as KGHSH and CDR2 as LQKENI. Trimming took off 3 bases at V and 4 bases at J, with 19 bases between the two ends. The CDR3 loop reads CASSPTWDFTPGANVLTF. CDR3 DNA, as far as it was read: TGTGCCAGCTCACCGACTTGGGACTTTACCCCCGGGGCCAACGTC.

This clone has ten or more counts. The read ends 3 residues before the CDR3 terminus; that terminus is restored from the germline J gene. The J gene is TRBJ2-1, the V gene TRBV6-2 or TRBV6-3; no reliable D call. V gave up 5 bases and J gave up 7 bases, with 9 bases separating them. CDR3 length: 12 residues. Germline V gene lookup returns CDR1 MNHEY and CDR2 SVGEGT. The CDR3 DNA, read in part, is TGTGCCAGCAGTATAATCCGGAATGAG. This sequence encodes CASSIIRNE. The full CDR3 sequence reads CASSIIRNEQFF.

The sample holds a few counts of this clone. CDR3 DNA (partial): TGTGCCAGCAGCTCGCCGGTTTTTTACGAG. Protein product: CASSSPVFYE. The entire CDR3 sequence reads CASSSPVFYEQYF. The chain combines TRBV7-9 with TRBJ2-7; D remains unclear. With the read ending 3 residues before the CDR3 end, the germline J gene is used to fill in that end. Germline values: CDR1 SEHNR, CDR2 FQNEAQ (reference sequence). Trimming took 4 bases from V and 4 from J, leaving 11 bases between them. There are 13 residues in the CDR3.

As for this clone: The read terminates 3 residues ahead of where the CDR3 ends, so the germline J gene completes it. The rearrangement links TRBV10-3 to TRBJ2-7; 7 nucleotides match TRBD2. Trimming cost V 9 bases and J 5 bases; bases outside gene matches: 10. The CDR3 runs 13 residues. Looked up from germline, CDR1 is ENHRY and CDR2 is SYGVKD. CDR3 loop: CAIGRGEGDEQYF. The covered CDR3 bases are TGTGCCATTGGTCGAGGGGAGGGTGACGAG.

This clone has a handful of counts. The read halts 3 residues ahead of the CDR3 end, with the missing end drawn from the germline J gene. This sequence joins TRBV19 and TRBJ2-2; 10 nucleotides agree with TRBD2. The ends lost 3 bases at V and 3 bases at J; junction bases unmatched: 7. Germline V gene lookup returns CDR1 LNHDA and CDR2 SQIVND (reference sequence). The CDR3 spans 17 residues. CDR3 DNA (partial): TGTGCCAGTAGTATCGGGGCTAGCGGGGGATACACCGGGGAG. It codes for CASSIGASGGYTGE. The entire CDR3 is CASSIGASGGYTGELFF.

This clone was counted between two and nine times. The CDR3 end lies 3 residues beyond the end of the read and is filled in from the germline J gene. This rearrangement joins TRBV18 to TRBJ1-3; TRBD1 matches at 7 bases. J lost 0 bases, V lost 1 base, and 6 bases had no gene match. CDR3 length: 17 amino acids. The germline V gene encodes CDR1 KGHSH and CDR2 LQKENI. The covered CDR3 bases are TGTGCCAGCTCACCACGAGGGGGCCCGAACTCTGGAAACACC. Translation: CASSPRGGPNSGNT. The CDR3 in its entirety is CASSPRGGPNSGNTIYF.

Note on this clone: The read terminates 3 residues ahead of where the CDR3 ends, so the germline J gene completes it. This chain joins TRBV6-1 and TRBJ1-4; maybe TRBD1 (5 bases). Germline values: CDR1 MNHNS, CDR2 SASEGT. The CDR3 spans 17 residues. V dropped 1 base and J dropped 0 bases, with 12 bases sitting between them. The CDR3 loop reads CASSEVGAVATNEKLFF. Incomplete CDR3 DNA: TGTGCCAGCAGTGAAGTTGGGGCGGTCGCAACTAATGAAAAA.

With respect to this clone: The observed sequence ends 3 residues before the CDR3 terminus, with the missing tail filled in from the germline J gene. The chain links TRBV19 to TRBJ1-4; TRBD1 is a possible D gene (6 bases). Looked up from germline, CDR1 is LNHDA and CDR2 is SQIVND (reference sequence). The CDR3 is made up of 16 amino acids. V was cut by 6 bases and J by 4 bases, with 18 bases left in between. The sequenced CDR3 bases are TGTGCCAGTAGACCCTCAGGACAGCGAAATAATGAAAAA. Translation: CASRPSGQRNNEK. The full CDR3 reads CASRPSGQRNNEKLFF. Full variable domain (rest looked up from reference TRBV19 and TRBJ1-4): DGGITQSPKYLFRKEGQNVTLSCEQNLNHDAMYWYRQDPGQGLRLIYYSQIVNDFQKGDIAEGYSVSREKKESFPLTVTSAQKNPTAFYLCASRPSGQRNNEKLFFGSGTQLSVL.

This clone came up many times. The CDR3 end lies 3 residues beyond the end of the read and is filled in from the germline J gene. The rearrangement links TRBV11-1 to TRBJ1-1; the match to TRBD1 covers 9 bases. J lost 3 bases, V lost 7 bases, and 6 bases had no gene match. The CDR3 loop spans 14 amino acids. Germline V gene data show CDR1 as SGHAT and CDR2 as FQDESV (reference sequence). The CDR3 DNA, read in part, is TGTGCCAGCAACAGGGGGCTGGAGGACACTGAA. The encoded protein is CASNRGLEDTE. The full-length CDR3 reads as CASNRGLEDTEAFF.

Notes on this clone: The read ends 3 residues early relative to the CDR3; the germline J gene fills the gap. This rearrangement joins TRBV7-2 to TRBJ2-5; 7 positions agree with TRBD2. Germline CDR1 is SGHTA and CDR2 is FQGNSA. V lost 2 bases to trimming and J lost 2 bases; unmatched junction nucleotides: 2. This CDR3 is built from 14 residues. The covered CDR3 bases are TGTGCCAGCAGCTTAAGAGCGGGGCAAGAGACC. Translated, it gives CASSLRAGQET. The entire CDR3 protein is CASSLRAGQETQYF.

This clone was seen many times. Read sequence stops 3 residues before the CDR3 end, and the germline J gene provides the missing end. The chain has TRBV29-1 and TRBJ2-1; D may be TRBD1 (6 bases). Trimming took off 5 bases at V and 4 bases at J, with 12 bases between the two ends. Germline values: CDR1 SQVTM, CDR2 ANQGSEA. The CDR3 is 13 amino acids. The sequenced CDR3 bases are TGCAGCGTTCACAGGGCTTTGTACAATGAG. The encoded protein is CSVHRALYNE. The complete CDR3 protein is CSVHRALYNEQFF.

This clone was seen ten or more times. The read finishes 3 residues shy of the CDR3 end, and the germline J gene is used to complete it. The chain combines TRBV12-3 or TRBV12-4 with TRBJ2-7, with TRBD2 matching over 15 bases. The CDR3 is 16 amino acids. V dropped 6 bases and J dropped 6; count of bases not matched to a gene: 9. This CDR3 is CASRSGTSGGLSEQYF. The part of the CDR3 DNA that was read is TGTGCCAGCAGATCTGGGACTAGCGGGGGGCTGAGCGAG.

At least ten counts were recorded for this clone. With the read ending 3 residues before the CDR3 end, the germline J gene is used to fill in that end. The chain links TRBV19 to TRBJ1-1; TRBD1 agrees at 8 bases. The V gene end was trimmed by 7 bases and the J gene end by 5 bases; junction bases not matched to a gene: 9. The CDR3 totals 14 residues. CDR1 is LNHDA, CDR2 SQIVND, per germline (reference sequence). CDR3 DNA, as far as it was read: TGTGCCAGTAAACTGCAGGGGGCGAAAACTGAA. Protein sequence: CASKLQGAKTE. The CDR3 in its entirety is CASKLQGAKTEAFF.

Comment on this clone: Coverage ceases 3 residues before the CDR3 finishes, and the germline J gene fills in the end. The chain couples TRBV30 to TRBJ1-2, with 8 bases that match TRBD1. CDR1 GTSNPN and CDR2 SVGIG come from the germline V gene (reference sequence). This CDR3 is built from 12 residues. V shed 5 bases, J shed 7 bases, and the junction held 6 bases outside the gene matches. CDR3 loop: CAWEGTGSGYTF. The CDR3 bases that were read are TGTGCCTGGGAGGGGACAGGCTCTGGC.

A note on this clone: The CDR3 is cut off 3 residues early in the read; its end comes from the germline J gene. The V and J genes are TRBV19 and TRBJ2-1; D gene ambiguous. V gave up 10 bases and J gave up 5 bases, with 18 bases separating them. The CDR3 consists of 14 residues. In germline, CDR1 is LNHDA, CDR2 SQIVND (reference sequence). The part of the CDR3 DNA that was read is TGTGCCATCTCGATGGGCAGACAAAACAATGAG. Protein product: CAISMGRQNNE. The whole CDR3 reads CAISMGRQNNEQFF.

As to this clone: The read terminates 3 residues before the CDR3 end, so the remaining end is supplied by the germline J gene. V gene TRBV30 combines with J gene TRBJ2-5; 12 bases fit TRBD1. Per the germline V gene, CDR1 is GTSNPN and CDR2 is SVGIG (reference sequence). The CDR3 extends over 16 amino acids. V lost 3 bases to trimming and J lost 3 bases; unmatched junction nucleotides: 8. CDR3 DNA, as far as it was read: TGTGCCTGGAGCGGAGCCGGGACAGGGGGCAAAGAGACC. This translates into CAWSGAGTGGKET. The CDR3 in its entirety is CAWSGAGTGGKETQYF.

This clone was seen many times. The read ends 3 residues before the CDR3 terminus; that terminus is restored from the germline J gene. The rearrangement links TRBV7-8 to TRBJ2-5; D unclear. CDR1 and CDR2 from the germline V gene are SGHVS and FQNEAQ. V lost 5 bases and J lost 6, with 13 bases in between. This CDR3 is built from 13 residues. The part of the CDR3 DNA that was read is TGTGCCAGCAGCATAAGGGCAATCCAGACC. Amino acids: CASSIRAIQT. The whole CDR3 sequence is CASSIRAIQTQYF. The whole variable domain, filled in from reference TRBV7-8 and TRBJ2-5, reads GAGVSQSPRYKVAKRGQDVALRCDPISGHVSLFWYQQALGQGPEFLTYFQNEAQLDKSGLPSDRFFAERPEGSVSTLKIQRTQQEDSAVYLCASSIRAIQTQYFGPGTRLLVL.

Only a few counts were recorded for this clone. The read is 3 residues too short to cover the CDR3 end, so that end is filled in from the germline J gene. V usage is TRBV5-5 and J usage is TRBJ1-1, with 8 bases that match TRBD1. The CDR3 is 15 amino acids. CDR1 and CDR2 (germline): SGHKS, YYEKEE (reference sequence). V was clipped by 4 bases and J by 2 bases; unmatched bases: 7. Here the CDR3 reads CASSPGTGSNTEAFF. The part of the CDR3 DNA that was read is TGTGCCAGCAGCCCCGGGACAGGAAGTAACACTGAA.

This clone has only a few counts. The CDR3 loop is CASSLPGQGRNNQPQHF. Incomplete CDR3 DNA: TGTGCCAGTAGTTTACCGGGACAGGGAAGGAACAATCAGCCC. J is TRBJ1-5 and V is TRBV19, with 9 bases matching TRBD1. Read coverage stops 3 residues before the CDR3 terminus; the germline J gene supplies the remainder. The CDR3 runs 17 residues. The germline gives CDR1 LNHDA, CDR2 SQIVND (reference sequence). J gave up 3 bases and V 5 bases, and 11 bases lay outside the gene matches.

This clone was detected only a few times. The CDR3 end falls 3 residues outside the read, so it is completed with the germline J gene. The chain has TRBV6-1 and TRBJ2-3, with 7 bases identical to TRBD2. CDR1 MNHNS and CDR2 SASEGT come from the germline V gene. This CDR3 is built from 16 residues. J gave up 3 bases and V 0 bases, and 6 bases lay outside the gene matches. CDR3 DNA (partial): TGTGCCAGCAGTGAAGCCGGGACTAAGTCAACAGATACG. Translation: CASSEAGTKSTDT. From start to end, the CDR3 is CASSEAGTKSTDTQYF.

Of note for this clone: Read data end 3 residues before the CDR3 end; the end is taken from the germline J gene. The chain has TRBV30 and TRBJ1-3; 9 bases agree with TRBD1. Trimming cost V 7 bases and J 7 bases; bases outside gene matches: 14. From germline, CDR1 is GTSNPN and CDR2 SVGIG (reference sequence). The length of the CDR3 is 15 residues. The CDR3 DNA, read in part, is TGTGCCTCCCGAAGACCCGGGACAGGGATGAACACC. It encodes CASRRPGTGMNT. The whole CDR3 protein is CASRRPGTGMNTIYF.

For this clone: A read error may account for a junction end that differs from germline. The read gets to within 3 residues of the CDR3 end, and the germline J gene fills in the rest. J is TRBJ2-7 and V is TRBV18; 9 bases align to TRBD2. The CDR3 runs to 15 residues. Germline V lookup: CDR1 KGHSH, CDR2 LQKENI. The CDR3 bases that were read are TGTGCCGGCTCACCACCGAACGCGGGGGGGCGCGAG. As protein: CAGSPPNAGGRE. In full, the CDR3 reads CAGSPPNAGGREQYF.

Points on this clone: The read halts 3 residues ahead of the CDR3 end, with the missing end drawn from the germline J gene. The chain links TRBV7-2 to TRBJ2-5; TRBD2 matches 8 bases. Germline trimming cut 0 bases from V and 7 bases from J; bases unmatched to any gene: 7. The CDR3 runs 15 residues. Germline V gene sequence: CDR1 SGHTA, CDR2 FQGNSA. CDR3 bases read: TGTGCCAGCAGCTTAGCCCGGGGGGGGTACGGGACC. It codes for CASSLARGGYGT. The full CDR3 sequence reads CASSLARGGYGTQYF.

The sample holds many counts of this clone. Sequencing ends 3 residues short of the CDR3 end; the germline J gene provides the rest. J is TRBJ1-1 and V is TRBV6-2 or TRBV6-3; D is unclear. V gave up 2 bases and J gave up 4 bases, with 14 bases separating them. Germline assignment: CDR1 MNHEY and CDR2 SVGEGT. The CDR3 spans 15 residues. This CDR3 reads CASSYSLLSGTEAFF. The covered CDR3 bases are TGTGCCAGCAGTTACAGTCTCCTTTCGGGCACTGAA.

To note about this clone: The read gets to within 3 residues of the CDR3 end, and the germline J gene fills in the rest. The rearrangement uses TRBV5-1 and TRBJ1-1; unclear D gene. Germline-derived CDR1 and CDR2 are SGHRS and YFSETQ. CDR3 length: 15 amino acids. Trimming cost V 4 bases and J 1 base, with 14 bases left between them. CDR3 region: CASSPDLAGNTEAFF. The DNA read from the CDR3 is TGCGCCAGCAGCCCAGACCTGGCGGGGAACACTGAA.

This CDR3 reads CASKGQSNQPQHF. The sequenced part of the CDR3 DNA is TGTGCCAGTAAAGGACAAAGCAATCAGCCC. The chain carries TRBV19 and TRBJ1-5; tentatively, D is TRBD1 (5 bases). Read sequence stops 3 residues before the CDR3 end, and the germline J gene provides the missing end. The V end was cut by 7 bases, the J end by 1 base, with 8 bases between. CDR3 length: 13 residues. Germline V gene data show CDR1 as LNHDA and CDR2 as SQIVND (reference sequence).

This clone was detected many times. The CDR3 is cut off 3 residues early in the read; its end comes from the germline J gene. The chain recombines TRBV30 with TRBJ1-2; tentative D call: TRBD1 (5 bases). CDR1 GTSNPN and CDR2 SVGIG come from the germline V gene (reference sequence). This CDR3 contains 13 residues. Trimming took off 2 bases at V and 4 bases at J, with 11 bases between the two ends. The CDR3 here is CAWSSMRGYGYTF. CDR3 bases read: TGTGCCTGGAGTAGTATGAGGGGCTATGGC.

Points on this clone: The read terminates 3 residues before the CDR3 end, so the remaining end is supplied by the germline J gene. This sequence joins TRBV7-9 and TRBJ1-3; D may be TRBD1 (6 bases). V gave up 2 bases and J gave up 4 bases, with 12 bases separating them. The CDR3 loop spans 15 amino acids. Germline CDR1 SEHNR, CDR2 FQNEAQ (reference sequence). The CDR3 DNA, read in part, is TGTGCCAGCAGCTTATCGGCAGGGGACGGAAACACC. Translating gives CASSLSAGDGNT. The CDR3 reads in full as CASSLSAGDGNTIYF. The variable domain in full, completed from reference TRBV7-9 and TRBJ1-3, reads DTGVSQNPRHKITKRGQNVTFRCDPISEHNRLYWYRQTLGQGPEFLTYFQNEAQLEKSRLLSDRFSAERPKGSFSTLEIQRTEQGDSAMYLCASSLSAGDGNTIYFGEGSWLTVV.

This clone was counted many times. The DNA ends 3 residues before the CDR3 does, and the rest of the CDR3 is filled in from the germline J gene. The chain joins TRBV7-2 to TRBJ2-3; 9 nucleotides agree with TRBD1. CDR3 length: 15 amino acids. Unmatched junction bases numbered 4, after V lost 4 bases and J lost 2 bases. Germline V lookup: CDR1 SGHTA, CDR2 FQGNSA. CDR3 region: CASSYRGPNTDTQYF. The covered CDR3 bases are TGTGCCAGCAGCTACAGGGGGCCGAACACAGATACG. The full variable domain, its missing parts supplied by reference TRBV7-2 and TRBJ2-3, is GAGVSQSPSNKVTEKGKDVELRCDPISGHTALYWYRQSLGQGLEFLIYFQGNSAPDKSGLPSDRFSAERTGGSVSTLTIQRTQQEDSAVYLCASSYRGPNTDTQYFGPGTRLTVL.

Regarding this clone: The read comes to an end 3 residues before the CDR3 does, leaving the germline J gene to fill in the end. V gene TRBV2 combines with J gene TRBJ1-5; weak D call: TRBD1 (6 bases). CDR3 length: 15 amino acids. Per germline, CDR1 SNHLY and CDR2 FYNNEI. Trimming cost V 7 bases and J 7 bases, with 20 bases left between them. The CDR3 bases that were read are TGTGCCAGCACCAAGGACCCACTCCAGGGGCAGCCC. As protein: CASTKDPLQGQP. The CDR3 reads in full as CASTKDPLQGQPQHF.